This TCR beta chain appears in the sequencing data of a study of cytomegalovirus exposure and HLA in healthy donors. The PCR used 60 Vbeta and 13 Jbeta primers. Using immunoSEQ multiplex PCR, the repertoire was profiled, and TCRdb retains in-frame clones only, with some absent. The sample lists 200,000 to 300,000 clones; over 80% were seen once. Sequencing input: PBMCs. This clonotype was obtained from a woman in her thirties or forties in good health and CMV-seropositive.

The CDR3 region has the DNA TGCGCCAGCAGCCAAGCGGGGACAGCCTATGGCTACACCTTC. Protein sequence: CASSQAGTAYGYTF. V is TRBV4-1 and J is TRBJ1-2; 7 bases are a match to TRBD1. CDR1 and CDR2 from the germline V gene are MGHRA and YSYEKL. This CDR3 spans 14 amino acids. Germline trimming cut 1 base from V and 4 bases from J; bases unmatched to any gene: 3.